The 2 T cell receptor beta chains reported below all come from one sample, sequenced in a study of T cells in Graves' hyperthyroidism and ophthalmopathy. Authors of the study amplified TCR beta CDR3 regions from RNA transcripts. HTBI primers drove first-round RT-PCR of the TCR CDR3. TCRdb processed the multiplex PCR reads anew with MiXCR; each CDR3 protein has one entry. The sample gives approximately 600,000 distinct CDR3 sequences, roughly 20% of which show up once; 34% is in the top ten. Sequences were obtained from blood. These receptors were obtained from a man aged 25 to 40 with Graves' ophthalmopathy.

This chain uses TRBV5-5 with TRBJ2-7, with 14 bases aligning to TRBD2. Germline trimming cut 8 bases from V and 2 bases from J; bases unmatched to any gene: 9. The germline CDR1 and CDR2 sequences are SGHKS and YYEKEE (reference sequence). The CDR3 has 16 amino acids. The CDR3 nucleotides read TGTGCCAGTCGAAGAGGACTAGCGGGGGGCCCCTACGAGCAGTACTTC. Amino acid sequence: CASRRGLAGGPYEQYF.

This clonotype has only a few counts. This sequence joins TRBV7-8 and TRBJ2-3, with TRBD2 matching 14 bases. After removal of 0 bases from V and 13 bases from J, the junction contained 6 bases not matched to a gene. CDR3 length equals 15 residues. Looked up from germline, CDR1 is SGHVS and CDR2 is FQNEAQ. The CDR3 DNA sequence: TGTGCCAGCAGCTTAGCGACTAGCGGGAGGGCCGAAAAGTATTTT. It yields the protein CASSLATSGRAEKYF.